The following is a TCR beta chain sequence with its context. The assay was immunoSEQ multiplex PCR, and TCRdb's table has in-frame clones only and misses some. Here the sample spans over 50,000 clones, roughly three quarters being singletons. The CDR3 length is 16 residues. Trimming took 2 bases from V and 4 from J, leaving 18 bases between them. Germline V gives CDR1 SGHRS, CDR2 YFSETQ. This sample is part of a study of blood T cell repertoires in COVID-19. Study at large: Sources were T cells, B-cell-depleted T cells, or PBMCs; the material itself was cDNA or gDNA.

The chain links TRBV5-1 to TRBJ1-1; D perhaps matches TRBD1 (6 bases). The sequenced sample consisted of peripheral blood. This receptor was obtained from a human donor with active or convalescent COVID-19. The donor label of this sample is uncertain. The CDR3 here is CASSFARGGGSTEAFF. The CDR3 DNA follows: TGCGCCAGCAGCTTCGCCAGGGGAGGGGGAAGCACTGAAGCTTTCTTT.